This TCR beta chain was recorded in a study of neurological immune-mediated disorders. Study-wide results and caveats: Multiple sclerosis patients had less TCR clonal expansion than even healthy controls, unlike HTLV-1-associated myelopathy.

Germline-derived CDR1 and CDR2 are MNHEY and SVGAGI. CDR3 length: 16 residues. V lost 5 bases, J lost 4 bases, and 9 bases stayed unmatched. This clonotype was counted a single time. Antigen: not known. Synthesis of cDNA was performed by 5'RACE using 10-nucleotide random UMIs. One entry per CDR3 protein, called by TCRdb with MiXCR from the 5' RACE reads. Here the sample spans about 59,000 distinct CDR3 sequences, roughly 13% being singletons. Unsorted libraries used 2 million PBMCs kept at -80 degrees C. Sequencing was done on a sample of PBMCs. The TCR comes from a woman aged 55-70 years with HTLV-1-associated myelopathy (HAM/TSP). The rearrangement links TRBV6-5 to TRBJ1-3; 9 positions match TRBD1. This CDR3 reads CASSRQQGAKGNTIYF. DNA for the CDR3: TGTGCCAGCAGTAGACAACAGGGGGCGAAAGGAAACACCATATATTTT.